The rows below give T cell receptor beta chains drawn from one sample of a study of shared T cell receptors in the human thymus. The assay was immunoSEQ multiplex PCR, and TCRdb's table has in-frame clones only and misses some. Of 700,000 to 750,000 clones in the sample, over 75% were seen once. These records were also assigned to another study, of human thymus T cells.

Sequencing used thymocytes. The receptors stem from a girl under three years old with a congenital heart defect. Both conserved end residues are part of each CDR3. The D gene is left open where the match is weak. Expanded clones are given a class, and other clones once, few, many or no size at all.

D gene: TRBD2; J gene: TRBJ2-3; V gene: TRBV2; clone size: once; CDR3 length: 16; CDR3 DNA: TGTGCCTCTACTAGCCCCCTAGCGGGGGGCAAAGATACGCAGTATTTT; CDR3 protein: CASTSPLAGGKDTQYF
D gene: -; J gene: TRBJ1-4; V gene: TRBV7-9; clone size: few; CDR3 length: 15; CDR3 DNA: TGTGCCAGCAGCTCGACAGTCCTTATCAATGAAAAACTGTTTTTT; CDR3 protein: CASSSTVLINEKLFF
D gene: TRBD1; J gene: TRBJ1-6; V gene: TRBV28; clone size: -; CDR3 length: 15; CDR3 DNA: TGTGCCAGCAGTTCCCGGGACAGGGATAATTCACCCCTCCACTTT; CDR3 protein: CASSSRDRDNSPLHF
D gene: TRBD1; J gene: TRBJ1-2; V gene: TRBV28; clone size: once; CDR3 length: 16; CDR3 DNA: TGTGCCAGCAGTCAACTGGAGACAGGGGACGACTATGGCTACACCTTC; CDR3 protein: CASSQLETGDDYGYTF
D gene: TRBD1; J gene: TRBJ2-1; V gene: TRBV27; clone size: -; CDR3 length: 15; CDR3 DNA: TGTGCCAGCAGTGCTTGGGACAGACAATACAATGAGCAGTTCTTC; CDR3 protein: CASSAWDRQYNEQFF
D gene: -; J gene: TRBJ1-1; V gene: TRBV5-1; clone size: -; CDR3 length: 15; CDR3 DNA: TGCGCCAGCAGCTTGGTCTCGGGGGGGAGGACTGAAGCTTTCTTT; CDR3 protein: CASSLVSGGRTEAFF
D gene: -; J gene: TRBJ1-1; V gene: TRBV6-5; clone size: -; CDR3 length: 15; CDR3 DNA: TGTGCCAGCAGACCCCCGGGGAGTATGAACACTGAAGCTTTCTTT; CDR3 protein: CASRPPGSMNTEAFF
D gene: TRBD1; J gene: TRBJ2-3; V gene: TRBV5-5; clone size: few; CDR3 length: 19; CDR3 DNA: TGTGCCAGCAGCTTGGCCGGGACAGGGGGCAAAGTTTTGGGAGATACGCAGTATTTT; CDR3 protein: CASSLAGTGGKVLGDTQYF
D gene: -; J gene: TRBJ2-7; V gene: TRBV27; clone size: -; CDR3 length: 14; CDR3 DNA: TGTGCCAGCAGTTTTGCCAGGGGCCCCTACGAGCAGTACTTC; CDR3 protein: CASSFARGPYEQYF
D gene: TRBD1; J gene: TRBJ2-1; V gene: TRBV7-9; clone size: -; CDR3 length: 14; CDR3 DNA: TGTGCCAGCAGCGCAGAAGGACAGGCGGATGAGCAGTTCTTC; CDR3 protein: CASSAEGQADEQFF
D gene: -; J gene: TRBJ1-5; V gene: TRBV28; clone size: -; CDR3 length: 14; CDR3 DNA: TGTGCCAGCAGTTTGGGCGTTAGCAATCAGCCCCAGCATTTT; CDR3 protein: CASSLGVSNQPQHF
D gene: TRBD1; J gene: TRBJ1-5; V gene: TRBV6-5; clone size: once; CDR3 length: 14; CDR3 DNA: TGTGCCAGCAGTAAACGGACAGGGGAGTCCCCCCAGCATTTT; CDR3 protein: CASSKRTGESPQHF
D gene: -; J gene: TRBJ1-2; V gene: TRBV5-4; clone size: -; CDR3 length: 13; CDR3 DNA: TGTGCCAGCAGCTTGGTGTCAGTCCCTGAATACACCTTC; CDR3 protein: CASSLVSVPEYTF
D gene: -; J gene: TRBJ1-1; V gene: TRBV19; clone size: -; CDR3 length: 15; CDR3 DNA: TGTGCCAGTGGGCCGGGGGTGAGGCTGAACACTGAAGCTTTCTTT; CDR3 protein: CASGPGVRLNTEAFF
D gene: TRBD1; J gene: TRBJ2-6; V gene: TRBV9; clone size: -; CDR3 length: 19; CDR3 DNA: TGTGCCAGCAGCACCCGAACCGGGACAGGTGTCTTCGGGGCCAACGTCCTGACTTTC; CDR3 protein: CASSTRTGTGVFGANVLTF
D gene: -; J gene: TRBJ2-3; V gene: TRBV11-2; clone size: -; CDR3 length: 17; CDR3 DNA: TGTGCCAGCAGCCCCACTTTCTACAGAGCCAGCACAGATACGCAGTATTTT; CDR3 protein: CASSPTFYRASTDTQYF
D gene: TRBD1; J gene: TRBJ1-1; V gene: TRBV10-2; clone size: -; CDR3 length: 14; CDR3 DNA: TGCGCCAGCATAACGGACAGGGAGAACACTGAAGCTTTCTTT; CDR3 protein: CASITDRENTEAFF
D gene: TRBD1; J gene: TRBJ1-3; V gene: TRBV28; clone size: -; CDR3 length: 16; CDR3 DNA: TGTGCCAGCAGTTTTCGGGACAGGGAGGCTGGAAACACCATATATTTT; CDR3 protein: CASSFRDREAGNTIYF
D gene: -; J gene: TRBJ2-7; V gene: TRBV14; clone size: -; CDR3 length: 14; CDR3 DNA: TGTGCCAGCAGCCAAGTTACAGTAGCCTACGAGCAGTACTTC; CDR3 protein: CASSQVTVAYEQYF
D gene: TRBD1; J gene: TRBJ1-2; V gene: TRBV7-8; clone size: -; CDR3 length: 14; CDR3 DNA: TGTGCCAGCAGCGATAGGGGGACAGGGAATGGCTACACCTTC; CDR3 protein: CASSDRGTGNGYTF
D gene: -; J gene: TRBJ2-5; V gene: TRBV19; clone size: -; CDR3 length: 14; CDR3 DNA: TGTGCCAGTAGTGCGGGACTCAAAAGAAGGACCCAGTACTTC; CDR3 protein: CASSAGLKRRTQYF
D gene: -; J gene: TRBJ1-5; V gene: TRBV19; clone size: -; CDR3 length: 14; CDR3 DNA: TGTGCCAGTTCTAAGACACTTAGCAATCAGCCCCAGCATTTT; CDR3 protein: CASSKTLSNQPQHF